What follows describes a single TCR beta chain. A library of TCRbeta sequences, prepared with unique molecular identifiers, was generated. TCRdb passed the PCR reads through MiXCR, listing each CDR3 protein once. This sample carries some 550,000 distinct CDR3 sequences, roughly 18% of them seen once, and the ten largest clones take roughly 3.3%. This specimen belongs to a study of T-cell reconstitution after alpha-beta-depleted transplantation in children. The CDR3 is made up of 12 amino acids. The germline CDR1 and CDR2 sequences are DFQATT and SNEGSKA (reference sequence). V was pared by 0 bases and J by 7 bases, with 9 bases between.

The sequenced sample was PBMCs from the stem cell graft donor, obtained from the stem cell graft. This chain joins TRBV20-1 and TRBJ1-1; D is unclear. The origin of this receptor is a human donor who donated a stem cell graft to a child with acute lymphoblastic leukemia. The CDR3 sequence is CSARDQGFEAFF. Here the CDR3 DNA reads TGCAGTGCTAGAGATCAAGGATTTGAAGCTTTCTTT.